The present T cell receptor beta chain was sequenced within a study of blood T cell repertoires in COVID-19. About the study: The United States, Italy and Spain were the sources of the acute and convalescent COVID-19 samples. The cDNA or gDNA used as material had been derived from T cells, B-cell-depleted T cells, or PBMCs.

The length of the CDR3 is 15 residues. The ends lost 6 bases at V and 0 bases at J; junction bases unmatched: 6. The V gene's germline CDR1 is LNHDA and CDR2 SQIVND (reference sequence). Original processing methods: Using reference gene primer amplification, nucleated cell counts were estimated. Assay: immunoSEQ multiplex PCR; the TCRdb copy retains only in-frame clones and omits some. That table supplies the V and J calls and clone size; D and trimming were determined from the DNA. Here the sample spans around 150,000 clones, under 85% being singletons. This TCR was recovered from a woman aged 80 or over in a cohort sampled during active or convalescent COVID-19. Sequenced input: peripheral blood. The rearrangement joins TRBV19 to TRBJ1-2; 8 bases line up with TRBD1. CDR3 in amino acids: CASRGTGPANYGYTF. The CDR3 region has the DNA TGTGCCAGTAGGGGGACAGGACCAGCTAACTATGGCTACACCTTC. Filled out from reference TRBV19 and TRBJ1-2, the complete variable domain reads DGGITQSPKYLFRKEGQNVTLSCEQNLNHDAMYWYRQDPGQGLRLIYYSQIVNDFQKGDIAEGYSVSREKKESFPLTVTSAQKNPTAFYLCASRGTGPANYGYTFGSGTRLTVV.